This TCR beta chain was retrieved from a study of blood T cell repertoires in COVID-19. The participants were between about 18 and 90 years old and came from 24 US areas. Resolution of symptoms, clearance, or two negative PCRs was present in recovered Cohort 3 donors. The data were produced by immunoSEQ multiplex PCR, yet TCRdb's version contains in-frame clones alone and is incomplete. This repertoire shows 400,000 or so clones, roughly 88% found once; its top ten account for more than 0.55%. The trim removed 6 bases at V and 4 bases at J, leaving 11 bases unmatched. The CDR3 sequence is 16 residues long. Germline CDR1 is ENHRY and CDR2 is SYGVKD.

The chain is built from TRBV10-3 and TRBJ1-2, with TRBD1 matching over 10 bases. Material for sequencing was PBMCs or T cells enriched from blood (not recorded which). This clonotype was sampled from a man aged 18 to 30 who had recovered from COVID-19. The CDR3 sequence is CAIRAGQGEPGYGYTF. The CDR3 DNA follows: TGTGCCATCAGGGCCGGACAGGGGGAACCTGGCTATGGCTACACCTTC.